This T cell receptor (beta chain) was identified during a study of T cells in Graves' hyperthyroidism and ophthalmopathy. Study details: Peripheral blood was acquired at first diagnosis, ahead of any therapy whatsoever.

Amplified regions were TCR beta CDR3 sequences from RNA transcripts. The HTBI set primed first-round TCR CDR3 RT-PCR. TCRdb redid the calling of the multiplex PCR reads with MiXCR, one entry per CDR3 protein. The sample has approximately 400,000 distinct CDR3 sequences; about 18% are singletons. Regarding the study as a whole: Most expanded thyroid clonotypes above 0.001 also appeared in blood.

In this sample, this clonotype turned up many times. Its antigen is unknown. The CDR3 sequence is 15 residues long. In germline, CDR1 is SGHRS, CDR2 YFSETQ. The V gene lost 0 bases and the J gene lost 1 base, with 8 bases spanning the gap. This sequence joins TRBV5-1 and TRBJ1-5; D gene unclear. The specimen sequenced was blood. This sequence originates from a man younger than 35 with Graves' ophthalmopathy. CDR3 nucleotide sequence: TGCGCCAGCAGCTTGGACGGACGGAGCAATCAGCCCCAGCATTTT. Amino acids: CASSLDGRSNQPQHF.